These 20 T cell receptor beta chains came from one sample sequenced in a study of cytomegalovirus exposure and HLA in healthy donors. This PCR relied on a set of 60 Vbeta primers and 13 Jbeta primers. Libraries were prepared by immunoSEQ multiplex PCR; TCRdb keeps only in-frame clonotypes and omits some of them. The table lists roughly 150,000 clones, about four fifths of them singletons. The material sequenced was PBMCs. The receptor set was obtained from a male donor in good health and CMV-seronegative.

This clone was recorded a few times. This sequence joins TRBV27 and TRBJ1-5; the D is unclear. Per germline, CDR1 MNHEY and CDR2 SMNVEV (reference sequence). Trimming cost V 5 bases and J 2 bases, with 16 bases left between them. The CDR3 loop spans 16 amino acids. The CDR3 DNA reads TGTGCCAGCAGTGCATACGGACCCGGGGGCAATCAGCCCCAGCATTTT. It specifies CASSAYGPGGNQPQHF.

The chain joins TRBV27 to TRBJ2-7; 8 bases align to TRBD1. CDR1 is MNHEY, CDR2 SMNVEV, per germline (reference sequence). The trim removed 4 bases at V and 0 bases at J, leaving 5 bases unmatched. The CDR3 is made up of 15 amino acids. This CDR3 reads CASSYQGAFSYEQYF. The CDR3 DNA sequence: TGTGCCAGCAGTTATCAGGGGGCCTTCTCCTACGAGCAGTACTTC.

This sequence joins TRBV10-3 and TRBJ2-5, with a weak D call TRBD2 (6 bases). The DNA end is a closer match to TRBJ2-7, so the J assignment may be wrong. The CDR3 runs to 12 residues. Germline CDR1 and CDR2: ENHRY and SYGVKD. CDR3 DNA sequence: TGTGCCATCACACTAGCACACTACGAGCAGTACTTC. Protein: CAITLAHYEQYF.

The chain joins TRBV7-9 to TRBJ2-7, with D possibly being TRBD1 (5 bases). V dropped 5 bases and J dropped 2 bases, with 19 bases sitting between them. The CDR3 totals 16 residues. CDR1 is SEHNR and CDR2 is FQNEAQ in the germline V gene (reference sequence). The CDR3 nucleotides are TGTGCCAGCAGCCCCAAAGCCCTGACAGTCCCCTACGAGCAGTACTTC. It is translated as CASSPKALTVPYEQYF.

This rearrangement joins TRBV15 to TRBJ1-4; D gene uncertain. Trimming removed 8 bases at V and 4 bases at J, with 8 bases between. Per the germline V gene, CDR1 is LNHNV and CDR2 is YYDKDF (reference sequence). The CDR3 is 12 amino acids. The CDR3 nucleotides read TGTGCCACCGGAGTCCATAATGAAAAACTGTTTTTT. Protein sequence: CATGVHNEKLFF.

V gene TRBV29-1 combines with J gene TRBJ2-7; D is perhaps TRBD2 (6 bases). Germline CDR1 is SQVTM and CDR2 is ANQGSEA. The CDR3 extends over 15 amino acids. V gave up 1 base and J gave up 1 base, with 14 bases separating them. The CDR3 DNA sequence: TGCAGCGTTGAAGTGGGGCAGGAGGGATCCTACGAGCAGTACTTC. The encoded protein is CSVEVGQEGSYEQYF.

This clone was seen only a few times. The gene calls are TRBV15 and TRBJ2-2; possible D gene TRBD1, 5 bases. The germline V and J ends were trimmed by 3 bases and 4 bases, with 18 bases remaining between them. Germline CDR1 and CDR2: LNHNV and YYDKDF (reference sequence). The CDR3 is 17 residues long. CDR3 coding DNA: TGTGCCACCAGCAGTAAAGCTAACAGGTTAGGCACCGGGGAGCTGTTTTTT. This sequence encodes CATSSKANRLGTGELFF.

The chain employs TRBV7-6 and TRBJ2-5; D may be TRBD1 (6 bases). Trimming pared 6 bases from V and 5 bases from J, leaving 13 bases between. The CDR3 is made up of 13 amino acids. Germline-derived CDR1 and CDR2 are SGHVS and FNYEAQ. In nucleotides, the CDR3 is TGTGCCAGCAGACCCACAGGGTTGGAGACCCAGTACTTC. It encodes CASRPTGLETQYF.

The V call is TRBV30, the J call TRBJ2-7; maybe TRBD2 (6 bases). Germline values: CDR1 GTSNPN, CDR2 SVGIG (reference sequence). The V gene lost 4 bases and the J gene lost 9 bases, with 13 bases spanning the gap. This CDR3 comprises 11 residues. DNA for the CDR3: TGTGCCTGGAATCGCGGGGCAGGGCAGTACTTC. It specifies CAWNRGAGQYF.

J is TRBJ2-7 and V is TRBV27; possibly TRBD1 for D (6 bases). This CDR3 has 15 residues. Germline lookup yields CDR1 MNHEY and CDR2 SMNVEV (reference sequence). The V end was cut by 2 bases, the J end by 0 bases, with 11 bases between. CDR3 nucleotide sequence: TGTGCCAGCAGTTTACGAGGGGGAAGCTCCTACGAGCAGTACTTC. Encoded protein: CASSLRGGSSYEQYF.

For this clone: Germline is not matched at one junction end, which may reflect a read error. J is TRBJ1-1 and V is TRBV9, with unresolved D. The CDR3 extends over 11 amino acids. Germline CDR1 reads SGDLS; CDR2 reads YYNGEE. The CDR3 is CASSHPAGRVF. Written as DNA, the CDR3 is TGTGCCAGCAGCCACCCTGCCGGTCGCGTCTTT.

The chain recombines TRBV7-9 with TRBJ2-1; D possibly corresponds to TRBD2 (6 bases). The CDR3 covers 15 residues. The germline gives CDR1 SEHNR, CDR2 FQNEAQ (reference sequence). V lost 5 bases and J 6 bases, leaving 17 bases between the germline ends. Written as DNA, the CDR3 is TGTGCCAGCAGCAGCGGGCCCCGAGAGTCCAATGAGCAGTTCTTC. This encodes CASSSGPRESNEQFF.

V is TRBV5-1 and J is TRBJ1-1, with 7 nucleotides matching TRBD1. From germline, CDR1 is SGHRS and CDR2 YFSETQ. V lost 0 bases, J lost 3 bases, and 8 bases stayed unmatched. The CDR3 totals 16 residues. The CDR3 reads CASSLGPQGVHTEAFF. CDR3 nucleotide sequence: TGCGCCAGCAGCTTGGGACCGCAGGGGGTGCACACTGAAGCTTTCTTT.

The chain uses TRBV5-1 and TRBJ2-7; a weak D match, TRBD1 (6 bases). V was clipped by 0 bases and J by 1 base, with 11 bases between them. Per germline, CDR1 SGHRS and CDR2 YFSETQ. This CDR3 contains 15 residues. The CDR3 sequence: CASSLASTGSYEQYF. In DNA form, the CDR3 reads TGCGCCAGCAGCTTGGCCTCTACAGGGTCCTACGAGCAGTACTTC.

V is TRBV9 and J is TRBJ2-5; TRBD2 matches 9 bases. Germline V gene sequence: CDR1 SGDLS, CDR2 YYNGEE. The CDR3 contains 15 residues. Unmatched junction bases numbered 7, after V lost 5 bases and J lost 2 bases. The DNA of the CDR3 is TGTGCCAGCAGTGCGAGCGGGGGGATACAAGAGACCCAGTACTTC. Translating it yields CASSASGGIQETQYF. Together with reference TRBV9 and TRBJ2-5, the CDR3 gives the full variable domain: DSGVTQTPKHLITATGQRVTLRCSPRSGDLSVYWYQQSLDQGLQFLIQYYNGEERAKGNILERFSAQQFPDLHSELNLSSLELGDSALYFCASSASGGIQETQYFGPGTRLLVL.

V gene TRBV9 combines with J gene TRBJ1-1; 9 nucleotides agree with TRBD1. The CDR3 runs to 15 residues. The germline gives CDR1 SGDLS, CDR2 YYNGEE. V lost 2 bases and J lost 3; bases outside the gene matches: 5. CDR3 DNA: TGTGCCAGCAGCGTTACAGGGGGCTGGGACACTGAAGCTTTCTTT. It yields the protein CASSVTGGWDTEAFF.

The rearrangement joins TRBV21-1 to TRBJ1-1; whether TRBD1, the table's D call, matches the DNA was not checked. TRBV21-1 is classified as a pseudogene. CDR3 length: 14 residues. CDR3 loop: CASPLSRGYTEAFF. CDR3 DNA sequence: TGTGCCAGCCCGTTATCCAGGGGTTACACTGAAGCTTTCTTT.

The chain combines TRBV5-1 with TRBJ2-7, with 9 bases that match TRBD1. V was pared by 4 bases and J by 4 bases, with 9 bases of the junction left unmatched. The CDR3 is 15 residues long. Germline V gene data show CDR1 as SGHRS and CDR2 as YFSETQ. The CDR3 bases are TGCGCCAGCAGCACCTCCGGGACAGGGCTTTACGAGCAGTACTTC. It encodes CASSTSGTGLYEQYF.

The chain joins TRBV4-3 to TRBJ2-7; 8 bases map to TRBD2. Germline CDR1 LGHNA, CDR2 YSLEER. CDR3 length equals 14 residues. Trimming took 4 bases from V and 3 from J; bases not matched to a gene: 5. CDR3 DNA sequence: TGCGCCAGCAGCCGACAGCGGGAGAGCTACGAGCAGTACTTC. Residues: CASSRQRESYEQYF.

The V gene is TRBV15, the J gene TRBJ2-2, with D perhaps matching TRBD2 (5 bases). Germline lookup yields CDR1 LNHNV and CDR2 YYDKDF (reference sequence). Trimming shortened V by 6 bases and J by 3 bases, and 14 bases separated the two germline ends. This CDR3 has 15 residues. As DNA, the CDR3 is TGTGCCACCAGGGGTGGGTCGAGGGACACCGGGGAGCTGTTTTTT. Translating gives CATRGGSRDTGELFF.